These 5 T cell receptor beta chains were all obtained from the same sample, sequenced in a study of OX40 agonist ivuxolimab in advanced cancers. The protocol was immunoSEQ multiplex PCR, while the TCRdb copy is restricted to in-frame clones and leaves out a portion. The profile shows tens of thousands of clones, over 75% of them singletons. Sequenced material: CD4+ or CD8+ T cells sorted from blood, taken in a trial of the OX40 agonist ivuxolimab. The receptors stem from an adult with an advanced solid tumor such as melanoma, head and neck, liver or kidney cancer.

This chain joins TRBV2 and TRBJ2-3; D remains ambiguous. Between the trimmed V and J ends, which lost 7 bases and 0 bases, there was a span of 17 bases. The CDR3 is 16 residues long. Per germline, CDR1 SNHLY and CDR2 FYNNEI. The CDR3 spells CASNRQAVRSTDTQYF. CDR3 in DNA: TGTGCCAGCAACCGGCAGGCCGTAAGGAGCACAGATACGCAGTATTTT.

The CDR3 DNA reads TGTGCCAGCAGCAAATTCGGCGCTAGGAGGGCCAAAGAGACCCAGTACTTC. Translating gives CASSKFGARRAKETQYF. The chain has TRBV21-1 and TRBJ2-5; the D segment call TRBD2 is taken from the table without a DNA check. TRBV21-1 is termed a pseudogene. The CDR3 length is 17 residues.

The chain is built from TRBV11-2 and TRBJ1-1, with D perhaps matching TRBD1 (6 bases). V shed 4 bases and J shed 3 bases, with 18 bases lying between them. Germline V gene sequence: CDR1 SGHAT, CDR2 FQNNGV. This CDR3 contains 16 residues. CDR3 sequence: CASSSAVGRGDTEAFF. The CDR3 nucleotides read TGTGCCAGCAGCTCGGCGGTCGGCAGGGGTGACACTGAAGCTTTCTTT.

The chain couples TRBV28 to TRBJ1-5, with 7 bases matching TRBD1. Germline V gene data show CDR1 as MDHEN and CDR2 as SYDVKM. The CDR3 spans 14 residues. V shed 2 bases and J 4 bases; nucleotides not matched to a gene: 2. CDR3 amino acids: CASSLQGGNQPQHF. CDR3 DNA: TGTGCCAGCAGTTTACAGGGGGGTAATCAGCCCCAGCATTTT. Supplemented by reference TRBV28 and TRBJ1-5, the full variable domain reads DVKVTQSSRYLVKRTGEKVFLECVQDMDHENMFWYRQDPGLGLRLIYFSYDVKMKEKGDIPEGYSVSREKKERFSLILESASTNQTSMYLCASSLQGGNQPQHFGDGTRLSIL.

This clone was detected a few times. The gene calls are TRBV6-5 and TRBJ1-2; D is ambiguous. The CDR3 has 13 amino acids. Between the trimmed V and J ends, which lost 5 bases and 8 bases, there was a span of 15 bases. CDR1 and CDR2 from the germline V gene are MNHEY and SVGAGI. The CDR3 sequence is CASSEDARAGYTF. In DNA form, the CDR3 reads TGTGCCAGCAGTGAAGATGCCCGTGCGGGCTACACCTTC.